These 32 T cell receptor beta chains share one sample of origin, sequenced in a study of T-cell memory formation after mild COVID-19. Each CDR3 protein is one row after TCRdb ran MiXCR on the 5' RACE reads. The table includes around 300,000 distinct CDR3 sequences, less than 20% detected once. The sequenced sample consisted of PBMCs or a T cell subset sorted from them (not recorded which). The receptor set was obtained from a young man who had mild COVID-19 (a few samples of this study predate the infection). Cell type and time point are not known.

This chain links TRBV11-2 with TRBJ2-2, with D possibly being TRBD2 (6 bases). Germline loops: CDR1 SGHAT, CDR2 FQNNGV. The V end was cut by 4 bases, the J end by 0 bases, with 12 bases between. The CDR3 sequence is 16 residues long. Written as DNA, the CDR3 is TGTGCCAGCAGCTCTTGGGGCGGGACGAACACCGGGGAGCTGTTTTTT. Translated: CASSSWGGTNTGELFF.

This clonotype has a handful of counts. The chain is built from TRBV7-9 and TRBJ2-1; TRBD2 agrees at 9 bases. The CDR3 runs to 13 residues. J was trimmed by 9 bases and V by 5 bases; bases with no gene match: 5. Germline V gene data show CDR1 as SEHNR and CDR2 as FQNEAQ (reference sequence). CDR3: CASSRGGLAEQFF. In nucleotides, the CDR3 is TGTGCCAGCAGCCGGGGGGGACTAGCTGAGCAGTTCTTC.

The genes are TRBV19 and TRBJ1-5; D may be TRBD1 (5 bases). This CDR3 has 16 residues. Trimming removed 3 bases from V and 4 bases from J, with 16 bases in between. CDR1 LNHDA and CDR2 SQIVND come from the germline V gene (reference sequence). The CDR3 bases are TGTGCCAGTAGTATCCGGGGGGGACTCGGGAATCAGCCCCAGCATTTT. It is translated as CASSIRGGLGNQPQHF.

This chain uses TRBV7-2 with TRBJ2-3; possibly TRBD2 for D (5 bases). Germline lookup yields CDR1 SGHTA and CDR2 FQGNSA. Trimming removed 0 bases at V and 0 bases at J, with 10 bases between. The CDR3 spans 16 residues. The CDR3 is CASSLAGGGSTDTQYF. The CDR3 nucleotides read TGTGCCAGCAGCTTAGCGGGCGGCGGGAGCACAGATACGCAGTATTTT.

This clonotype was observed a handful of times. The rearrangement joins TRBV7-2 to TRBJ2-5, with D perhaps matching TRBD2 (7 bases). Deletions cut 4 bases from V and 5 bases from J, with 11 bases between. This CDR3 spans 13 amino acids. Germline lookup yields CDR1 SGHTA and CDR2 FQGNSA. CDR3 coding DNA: TGTGCCAGCAGCTCCCGGGGGGCTGAGACCCAGTACTTC. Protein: CASSSRGAETQYF.

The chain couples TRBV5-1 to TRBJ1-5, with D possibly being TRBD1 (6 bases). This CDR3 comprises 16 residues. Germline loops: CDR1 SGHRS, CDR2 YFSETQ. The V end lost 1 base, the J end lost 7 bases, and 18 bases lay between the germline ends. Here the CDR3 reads CASSLYARGGGQPQHF. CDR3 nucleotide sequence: TGCGCCAGCAGCTTGTATGCCAGGGGAGGTGGACAGCCCCAGCATTTT.

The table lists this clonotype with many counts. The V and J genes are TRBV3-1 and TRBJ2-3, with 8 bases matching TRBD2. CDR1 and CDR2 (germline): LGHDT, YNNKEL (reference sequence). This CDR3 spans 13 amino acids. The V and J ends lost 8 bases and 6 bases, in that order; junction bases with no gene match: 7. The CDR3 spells CASQPGGRDTQYF. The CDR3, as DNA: TGTGCCAGCCAACCGGGGGGGCGTGATACGCAGTATTTT.

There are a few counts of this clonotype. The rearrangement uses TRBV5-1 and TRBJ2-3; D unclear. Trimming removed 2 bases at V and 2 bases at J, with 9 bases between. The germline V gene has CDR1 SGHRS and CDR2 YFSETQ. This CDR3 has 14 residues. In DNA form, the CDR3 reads TGCGCCAGCAGCTTTACGGCCTCCACAGATACGCAGTATTTT. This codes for CASSFTASTDTQYF.

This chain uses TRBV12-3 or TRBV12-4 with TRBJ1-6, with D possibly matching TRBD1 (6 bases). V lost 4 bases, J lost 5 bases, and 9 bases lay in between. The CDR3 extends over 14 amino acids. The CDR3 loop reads CASSSTGNNSPLHF. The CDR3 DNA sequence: TGTGCCAGCAGTTCTACAGGGAATAATTCACCCCTCCACTTT.

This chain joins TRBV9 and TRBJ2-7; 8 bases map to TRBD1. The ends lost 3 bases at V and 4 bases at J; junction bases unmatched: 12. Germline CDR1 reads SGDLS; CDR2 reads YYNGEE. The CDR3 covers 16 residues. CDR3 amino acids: CASSARTPDREYEQYF. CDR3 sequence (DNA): TGTGCCAGCAGCGCCCGGACCCCGGACAGGGAATACGAGCAGTACTTC.

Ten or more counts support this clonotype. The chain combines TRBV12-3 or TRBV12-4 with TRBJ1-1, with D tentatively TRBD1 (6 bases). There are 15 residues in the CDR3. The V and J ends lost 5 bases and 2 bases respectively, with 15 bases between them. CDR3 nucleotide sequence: TGTGCCAGCAGTGGGGGAGAGGGGGGTAACACTGAAGCTTTCTTT. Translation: CASSGGEGGNTEAFF.

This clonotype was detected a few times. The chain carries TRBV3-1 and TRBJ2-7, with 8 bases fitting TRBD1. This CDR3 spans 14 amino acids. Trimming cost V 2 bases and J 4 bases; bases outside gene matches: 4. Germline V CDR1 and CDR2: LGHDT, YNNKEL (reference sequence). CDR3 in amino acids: CASSQRQGRYEQYF. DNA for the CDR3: TGTGCCAGCAGCCAAAGACAGGGGAGGTACGAGCAGTACTTC.

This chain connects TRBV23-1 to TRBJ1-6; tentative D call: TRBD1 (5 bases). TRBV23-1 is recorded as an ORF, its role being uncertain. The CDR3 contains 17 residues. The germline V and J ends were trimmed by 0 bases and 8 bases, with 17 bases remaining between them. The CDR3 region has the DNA TGCGCCAGCAGTCAATCTTCGGGGGTCTTTAGGGATTCACCCCTCCACTTT. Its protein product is CASSQSSGVFRDSPLHF.

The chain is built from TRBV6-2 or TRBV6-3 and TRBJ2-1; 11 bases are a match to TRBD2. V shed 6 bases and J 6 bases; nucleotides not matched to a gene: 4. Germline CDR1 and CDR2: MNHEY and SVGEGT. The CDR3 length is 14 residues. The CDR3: CASRVAGGTNEQFF. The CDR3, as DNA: TGTGCCAGCAGGGTAGCGGGGGGGACCAATGAGCAGTTCTTC.

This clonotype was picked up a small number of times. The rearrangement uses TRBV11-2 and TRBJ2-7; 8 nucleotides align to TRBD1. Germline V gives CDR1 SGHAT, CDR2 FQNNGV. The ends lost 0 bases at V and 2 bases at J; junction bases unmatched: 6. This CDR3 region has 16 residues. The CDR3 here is CASSLDWTGRAYEQYF. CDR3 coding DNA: TGTGCCAGCAGCTTAGACTGGACAGGGAGAGCCTACGAGCAGTACTTC. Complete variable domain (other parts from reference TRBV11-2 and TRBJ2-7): EAGVAQSPRYKIIEKRQSVAFWCNPISGHATLYWYQQILGQGPKLLIQFQNNGVVDDSQLPKDRFSAERLKGVDSTLKIQPAKLEDSAVYLCASSLDWTGRAYEQYFGPGTRLTVT.

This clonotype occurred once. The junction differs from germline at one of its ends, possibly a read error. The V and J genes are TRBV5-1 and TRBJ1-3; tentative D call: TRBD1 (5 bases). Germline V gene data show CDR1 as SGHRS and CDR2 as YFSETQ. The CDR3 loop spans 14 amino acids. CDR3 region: CASRLAQEGNTIYF. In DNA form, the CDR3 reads TGCGCCAGCAGGTTGGCACAGGAGGGAAACACCATATATTTT.

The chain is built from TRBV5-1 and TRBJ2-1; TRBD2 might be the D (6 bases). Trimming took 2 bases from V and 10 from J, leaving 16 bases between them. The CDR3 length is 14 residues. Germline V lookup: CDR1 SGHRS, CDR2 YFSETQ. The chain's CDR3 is CASSFTSPQQEQFF. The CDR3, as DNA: TGCGCCAGCAGCTTTACTAGCCCTCAGCAAGAGCAGTTCTTC.

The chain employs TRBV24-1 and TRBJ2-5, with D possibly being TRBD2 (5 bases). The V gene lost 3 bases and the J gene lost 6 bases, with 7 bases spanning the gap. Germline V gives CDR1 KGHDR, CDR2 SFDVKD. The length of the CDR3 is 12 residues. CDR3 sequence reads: CATSDEGQTQYF. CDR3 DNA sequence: TGTGCCACCAGTGATGAGGGTCAGACCCAGTACTTC.

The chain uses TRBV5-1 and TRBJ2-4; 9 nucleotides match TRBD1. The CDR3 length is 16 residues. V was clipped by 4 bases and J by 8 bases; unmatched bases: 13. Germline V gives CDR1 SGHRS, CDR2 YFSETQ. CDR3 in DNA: TGCGCCAGCAGCCCCGGGACAGGGTGGGAATCGGACATTCAGTACTTC. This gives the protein CASSPGTGWESDIQYF. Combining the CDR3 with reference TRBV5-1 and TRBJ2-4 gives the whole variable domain KAGVTQTPRYLIKTRGQQVTLSCSPISGHRSVSWYQQTPGQGLQFLFEYFSETQRNKGNFPGRFSGRQFSNSRSEMNVSTLELGDSALYLCASSPGTGWESDIQYFGAGTRLSVL.

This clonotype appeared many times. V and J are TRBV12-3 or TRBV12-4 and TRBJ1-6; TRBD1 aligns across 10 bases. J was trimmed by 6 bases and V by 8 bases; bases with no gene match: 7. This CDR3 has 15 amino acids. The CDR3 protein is CASRTGTGVNSPLHF. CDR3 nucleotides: TGTGCCAGCCGTACCGGGACAGGGGTTAATTCACCCCTCCACTTT.

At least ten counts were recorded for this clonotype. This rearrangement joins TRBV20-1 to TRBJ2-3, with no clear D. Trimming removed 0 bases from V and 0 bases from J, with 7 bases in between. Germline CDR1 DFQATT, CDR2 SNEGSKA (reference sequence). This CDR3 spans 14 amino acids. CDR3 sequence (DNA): TGCAGTGCTAGAGATTCCACTAGCACAGATACGCAGTATTTT. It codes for CSARDSTSTDTQYF.

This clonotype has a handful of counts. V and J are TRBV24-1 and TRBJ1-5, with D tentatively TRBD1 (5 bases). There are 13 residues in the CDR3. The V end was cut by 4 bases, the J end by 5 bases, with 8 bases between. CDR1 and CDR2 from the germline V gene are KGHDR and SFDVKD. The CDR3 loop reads CATSEAGDQPQHF. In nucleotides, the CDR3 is TGTGCCACCAGTGAGGCGGGGGATCAGCCCCAGCATTTT.

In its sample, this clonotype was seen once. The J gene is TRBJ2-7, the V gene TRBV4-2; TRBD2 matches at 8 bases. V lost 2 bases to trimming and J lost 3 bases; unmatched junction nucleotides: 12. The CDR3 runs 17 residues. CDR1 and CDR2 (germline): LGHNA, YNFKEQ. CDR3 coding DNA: TGTGCCAGCAGCCAATATTTCGTAGCGGGACTGAACTACGAGCAGTACTTC. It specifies CASSQYFVAGLNYEQYF.

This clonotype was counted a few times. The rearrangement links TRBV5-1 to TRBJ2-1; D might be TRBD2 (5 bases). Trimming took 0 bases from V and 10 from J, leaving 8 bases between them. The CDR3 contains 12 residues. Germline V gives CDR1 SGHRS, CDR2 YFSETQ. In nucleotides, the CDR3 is TGCGCCAGCAGCTTGGCTCGAGGGGAGCAGTTCTTC. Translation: CASSLARGEQFF. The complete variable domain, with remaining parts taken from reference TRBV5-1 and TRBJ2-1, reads KAGVTQTPRYLIKTRGQQVTLSCSPISGHRSVSWYQQTPGQGLQFLFEYFSETQRNKGNFPGRFSGRQFSNSRSEMNVSTLELGDSALYLCASSLARGEQFFGPGTRLTVL.

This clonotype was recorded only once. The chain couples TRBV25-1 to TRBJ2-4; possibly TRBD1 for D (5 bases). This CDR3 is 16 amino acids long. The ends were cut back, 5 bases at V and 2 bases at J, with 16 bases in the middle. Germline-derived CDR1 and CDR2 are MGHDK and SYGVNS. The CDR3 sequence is CASSTDPVGPKNIQYF. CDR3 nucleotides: TGTGCCAGCAGTACGGATCCAGTGGGGCCCAAAAACATTCAGTACTTC.

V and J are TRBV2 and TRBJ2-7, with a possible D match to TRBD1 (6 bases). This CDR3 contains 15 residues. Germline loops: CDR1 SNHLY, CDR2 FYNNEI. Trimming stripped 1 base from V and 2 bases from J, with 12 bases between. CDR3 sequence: CASSEGTVVAYEQYV. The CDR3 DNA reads TGTGCCAGCAGTGAAGGGACAGTCGTCGCCTACGAGCAGTACGTC.

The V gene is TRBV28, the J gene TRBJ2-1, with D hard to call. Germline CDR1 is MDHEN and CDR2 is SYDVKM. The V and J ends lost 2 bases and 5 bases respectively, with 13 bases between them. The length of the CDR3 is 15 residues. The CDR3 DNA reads TGTGCCAGCAGTTTAGACACGGACGGTGACAATGAGCAGTTCTTC. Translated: CASSLDTDGDNEQFF.

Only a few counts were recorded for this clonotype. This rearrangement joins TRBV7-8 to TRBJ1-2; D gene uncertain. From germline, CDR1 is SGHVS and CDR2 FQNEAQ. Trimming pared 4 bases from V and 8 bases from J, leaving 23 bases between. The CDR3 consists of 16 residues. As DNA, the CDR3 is TGTGCCAGCAGCTCCCTTCCCGGACGAGTAACTGAGGGCTACACCTTC. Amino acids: CASSSLPGRVTEGYTF.

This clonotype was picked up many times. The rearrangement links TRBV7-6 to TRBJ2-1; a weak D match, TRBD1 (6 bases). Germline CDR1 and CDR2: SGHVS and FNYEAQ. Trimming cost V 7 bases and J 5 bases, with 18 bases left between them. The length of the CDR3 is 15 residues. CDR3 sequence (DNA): TGTGCCAGCACCGAAGGGGGAGTTTGGAACAATGAGCAGTTCTTC. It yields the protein CASTEGGVWNNEQFF.

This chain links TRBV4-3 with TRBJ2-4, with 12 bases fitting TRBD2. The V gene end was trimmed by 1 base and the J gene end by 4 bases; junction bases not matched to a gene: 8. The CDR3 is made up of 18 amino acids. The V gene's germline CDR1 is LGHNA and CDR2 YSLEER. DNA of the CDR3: TGCGCCAGCAGCCAAGGTCTTTCACTAGCGGGGGGTAAAAACATTCAGTACTTC. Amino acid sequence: CASSQGLSLAGGKNIQYF.

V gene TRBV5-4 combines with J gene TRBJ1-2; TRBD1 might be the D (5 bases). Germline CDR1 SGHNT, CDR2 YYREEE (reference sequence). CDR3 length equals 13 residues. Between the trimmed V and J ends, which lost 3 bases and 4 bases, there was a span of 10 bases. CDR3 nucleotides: TGTGCCAGCAGCTCGGGGGGACCCTATGGCTACACCTTC. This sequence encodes CASSSGGPYGYTF.

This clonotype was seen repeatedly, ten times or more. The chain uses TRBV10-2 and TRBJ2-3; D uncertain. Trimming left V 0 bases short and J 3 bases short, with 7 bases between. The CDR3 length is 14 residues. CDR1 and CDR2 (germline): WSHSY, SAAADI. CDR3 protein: CASSESKLTDTQYF. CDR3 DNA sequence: TGCGCCAGCAGTGAGTCGAAGCTGACAGATACGCAGTATTTT.